This paragraph reports one T cell receptor (beta chain). This specimen comes from a study of blood T cell repertoires in COVID-19. Overall study context: The United States, Italy and Spain supplied acute and convalescent COVID-19 samples.

With V trimmed by 4 bases and J by 3 bases, 10 bases remained unmatched. This CDR3 spans 16 amino acids. Germline V CDR1 and CDR2: MGHRA, YSYEKL. Some clones are missing from TCRdb's copy, which holds only in-frame ones; the method was immunoSEQ multiplex PCR. The sample consists of fewer than 250,000 clones, 84% of them appearing once. Sample: peripheral blood. The chain uses TRBV4-1 and TRBJ2-7; 9 bases agree with TRBD2. The receptor's source is a man aged 50 to 60 with acute or convalescent COVID-19. The CDR3 reads CASSRSLAGANYEQYF. The CDR3 DNA is TGCGCCAGCAGCCGTTCCTTAGCGGGAGCGAACTACGAGCAGTACTTC.